The 16 T cell receptor beta chains below were found in one sample sequenced in a study of siplizumab effects on memory and regulatory T cells. Produced via immunoSEQ multiplex PCR; TCRdb's table is partial and in-frame only. The table includes about 52,000 clones, less than 98% detected once. The sequenced sample was naive CD4+ T cells sorted from blood. These receptors all come from a human donor in good health.

V is TRBV30 and J is TRBJ2-5, with D perhaps matching TRBD1 or TRBD2 (5 bases each). CDR1 GTSNPN and CDR2 SVGIG come from the germline V gene (reference sequence). The V gene lost 3 bases and the J gene lost 5 bases, with 10 bases spanning the gap. CDR3 length equals 12 residues. The CDR3 loop reads CAWSRGRETQYF. CDR3 DNA sequence: TGTGCCTGGAGCCGGGGCCGGGAGACCCAGTACTTC.

This sequence joins TRBV6-5 and TRBJ1-1; 7 bases align to TRBD1. Germline V lookup: CDR1 MNHEY, CDR2 SVGAGI. The CDR3 extends over 16 amino acids. J gave up 8 bases and V 4 bases, and 16 bases lay outside the gene matches. DNA for the CDR3: TGTGCCAGCAGTTCCTACAGGGGCCTCCGTGAGGGAGAAGCTTTCTTT. It is translated as CASSSYRGLREGEAFF.

J is TRBJ1-1 and V is TRBV19; the match to TRBD1 covers 9 bases. Germline V gene data show CDR1 as LNHDA and CDR2 as SQIVND (reference sequence). J was trimmed by 0 bases and V by 8 bases; bases with no gene match: 10. This CDR3 spans 16 amino acids. The CDR3 protein is CASGGQGKRMNTEAFF. CDR3 coding DNA: TGTGCCAGTGGGGGACAGGGTAAAAGGATGAACACTGAAGCTTTCTTT.

The chain combines TRBV5-4 with TRBJ2-2; D is unresolved. The CDR3 extends over 15 amino acids. Deletions cut 0 bases from V and 0 bases from J, with 6 bases between. Per germline, CDR1 SGHNT and CDR2 YYREEE (reference sequence). The CDR3 nucleotides are TGTGCCAGCAGCTTGGGTAGAGCGAACACCGGGGAGCTGTTTTTT. Its protein product is CASSLGRANTGELFF.

The chain couples TRBV27 to TRBJ1-1; the D is unclear. Deletions cut 5 bases from V and 4 bases from J, with 11 bases between. From germline, CDR1 is MNHEY and CDR2 SMNVEV (reference sequence). The CDR3 consists of 13 residues. The CDR3 DNA reads as TGTGCCAGCAGTCCCCTCCCTGGCACTGAAGCTTTCTTT. This codes for CASSPLPGTEAFF.

The chain carries TRBV19 and TRBJ2-3; D unclear. This CDR3 comprises 13 residues. The germline V gene has CDR1 LNHDA and CDR2 SQIVND (reference sequence). Trimming left V 3 bases short and J 6 bases short, with 10 bases between. CDR3 loop: CASSMELWDTQYF. In nucleotides, the CDR3 is TGTGCCAGTAGTATGGAACTGTGGGATACGCAGTATTTT.

This clone occurred once. The J gene is TRBJ2-3, the V gene TRBV5-4; 8 nucleotides align to TRBD2. CDR1 and CDR2 (germline): SGHNT, YYREEE (reference sequence). The CDR3 extends over 17 amino acids. J was trimmed by 5 bases and V by 0 bases; bases with no gene match: 11. CDR3: CASSLAGGGLAGDTQYF. The CDR3 bases are TGTGCCAGCAGCTTGGCCGGGGGGGGGCTAGCGGGAGATACGCAGTATTTT.

The rearrangement joins TRBV30 to TRBJ2-7; TRBD1 agrees at 10 bases. Germline CDR1 GTSNPN, CDR2 SVGIG (reference sequence). The V gene end was trimmed by 4 bases and the J gene end by 6 bases; junction bases not matched to a gene: 6. The CDR3 totals 13 residues. The CDR3 protein is CAWKDRGLSEQYF. In nucleotides, the CDR3 is TGTGCCTGGAAAGACAGGGGGCTCAGCGAGCAGTACTTC.

The rearrangement links TRBV10-3 to TRBJ2-1; 12 bases align to TRBD2. CDR1 is ENHRY and CDR2 is SYGVKD in the germline V gene. V was pared by 10 bases and J by 3 bases, with 4 bases of the junction left unmatched. The CDR3 spans 14 residues. CDR3: CATRLAGDYNEQFF. CDR3 in DNA: TGTGCCACGCGACTAGCGGGAGACTACAATGAGCAGTTCTTC.

J is TRBJ1-2 and V is TRBV28; D is undetermined. Germline CDR1 reads MDHEN; CDR2 reads SYDVKM. The CDR3 covers 10 residues. CDR3 in amino acids: CATRDYGYTF. Written as DNA, the CDR3 is TGTGCTACCCGGGACTATGGCTACACCTTC.

The chain carries TRBV6-6 and TRBJ2-7; no clear D. V lost 4 bases and J lost 2, with 9 bases in between. Germline CDR1 MNHNY, CDR2 SVGAGI (reference sequence). This CDR3 region has 13 residues. CDR3 region: CASSFQETYEQYF. CDR3 in DNA: TGTGCCAGCAGTTTCCAGGAGACCTACGAGCAGTACTTC.

The CDR3 region has the DNA TGCGCCAGCAGCTTATTTTCGCAAGAGACCCAGTACTTC. Translation gives CASSLFSQETQYF. The rearrangement joins TRBV5-1 to TRBJ2-5; no firm D call. CDR3 size: 13 residues. The V gene lost 2 bases and the J gene lost 2 bases, with 7 bases spanning the gap. CDR1 and CDR2 (germline): SGHRS, YFSETQ.

CDR3 loop: CASSQDRVLYGYTF. The DNA for the CDR3 is TGCGCCAGCAGCCAAGACAGGGTTCTCTATGGCTACACCTTC. V and J are TRBV4-1 and TRBJ1-2, with a weak D call TRBD1 (5 bases). Trimming removed 0 bases at V and 4 bases at J, with 9 bases between. Germline values: CDR1 MGHRA, CDR2 YSYEKL. The CDR3 extends over 14 amino acids.

The chain employs TRBV30 and TRBJ2-3; a possible D gene is TRBD2 (5 bases). V was clipped by 2 bases and J by 2 bases, with 8 bases between them. The CDR3 is 13 residues long. Germline CDR1 reads GTSNPN; CDR2 reads SVGIG (reference sequence). The CDR3 DNA follows: TGTGCCTGGAGTCCGGGATTCACAGATACGCAGTATTTT. Translating gives CAWSPGFTDTQYF.

The rearrangement links TRBV30 to TRBJ1-3; D is unresolved. This CDR3 comprises 14 residues. The germline V gene has CDR1 GTSNPN and CDR2 SVGIG (reference sequence). V was clipped by 1 base and J by 1 base, with 8 bases between them. For the CDR3, the DNA is TGTGCCTGGAGTGGGACTGGATCTGGAAACACCATATATTTT. Its protein is CAWSGTGSGNTIYF.

This chain connects TRBV18 to TRBJ1-4; D call uncertain. CDR3 length: 15 residues. Germline lookup yields CDR1 KGHSH and CDR2 LQKENI. Trimming removed 5 bases at V and 0 bases at J, with 10 bases between. CDR3 protein: CASSGQGATNEKLFF. The CDR3 nucleotides read TGTGCCAGCTCAGGGCAAGGTGCAACTAATGAAAAACTGTTTTTT.